These 9 T cell receptor beta chains originate from one sample sequenced in a study of radiotherapy plus CTLA-4 blockade in lung cancer. Measured with immunoSEQ multiplex PCR; TCRdb has only the in-frame clones, and not every one. The table lists just under 45,000 clones, over 60% of them singletons, with more than 20% in the top ten. The specimen comprised peripheral blood, sampled from a patient treated with radiotherapy plus ipilimumab. The receptors were sampled from a human donor with non-small cell lung cancer who had a partial response to radiotherapy plus ipilimumab.

The chain combines TRBV27 with TRBJ2-2, with TRBD2 matching over 10 bases. J lost 6 bases, V lost 6 bases, and 4 bases had no gene match. There are 14 residues in the CDR3. Germline CDR1 MNHEY, CDR2 SMNVEV (reference sequence). CDR3 DNA: TGTGCCAGCAGAGTGGGGACTAGCGCCGGGGAGCTGTTTTTT. Translation: CASRVGTSAGELFF.

The rearrangement uses TRBV29-1 and TRBJ2-1; 7 nucleotides line up with TRBD2. The CDR3 spans 11 residues. V was clipped by 8 bases and J by 7 bases; unmatched bases: 5. In germline, CDR1 is SQVTM, CDR2 ANQGSEA. The DNA for the CDR3 is TGCAGCTTCCCTAGCGGAAATGAGCAGTTCTTC. This codes for CSFPSGNEQFF.

This chain joins TRBV7-9 and TRBJ1-2, with 8 bases identical to TRBD1. The germline V gene encodes CDR1 SEHNR and CDR2 FQNEAQ (reference sequence). V lost 3 bases, J lost 5 bases, and 11 bases stayed unmatched. The CDR3 runs to 16 residues. CDR3 in DNA: TGTGCCAGCAGCTTCCCCGGGGACAGGCACCCATATGGCTACACCTTC. This translates into CASSFPGDRHPYGYTF.

The chain links TRBV12-5 to TRBJ2-1; a weak D match, TRBD1 (6 bases). This CDR3 contains 16 residues. Deletions cut 7 bases from V and 2 bases from J, with 18 bases between. Germline assignment: CDR1 LGHNT and CDR2 FRNRAP. CDR3 loop: CASAPYRGSTYNEQFF. CDR3 in DNA: TGTGCTAGTGCCCCCTATAGGGGGAGCACCTACAATGAGCAGTTCTTC.

The CDR3: CASSLVPPGIAGVNEQFF. CDR3 in DNA: TGTGCCAGCAGCTTAGTTCCTCCGGGGATAGCGGGAGTTAATGAGCAGTTCTTC. The chain links TRBV7-9 to TRBJ2-1, with 9 bases lining up with TRBD2. This CDR3 region has 18 residues. Unmatched junction bases numbered 14, after V lost 1 base and J lost 7 bases. CDR1 is SEHNR, CDR2 FQNEAQ, per germline (reference sequence).

This clone was found once. The V and J genes are TRBV13 and TRBJ1-1, with 7 bases that match TRBD1. V trimming: 5 bases; J trimming: 1 base; junction bases outside the gene matches: 7. The CDR3 covers 15 residues. CDR1 is PRHDT, CDR2 FYEKMQ, per germline (reference sequence). The CDR3 here is CASSNYRGRNTEAFF. CDR3 in DNA: TGTGCCAGCAGCAACTACAGGGGAAGGAACACTGAAGCTTTCTTT.

In this sample, this clone turned up a few times. The V and J genes are TRBV6-6 and TRBJ2-7; TRBD2 matches 13 bases. The length of the CDR3 is 14 residues. CDR1 MNHNY and CDR2 SVGAGI come from the germline V gene (reference sequence). After removal of 6 bases from V and 7 bases from J, the junction contained 6 bases not matched to a gene. DNA for the CDR3: TGTGCCAGCAGCGGACTAGCGGGAGAAGGTGAGCAGTACTTC. As protein: CASSGLAGEGEQYF.

The chain combines TRBV7-3 with TRBJ2-7; 10 bases map to TRBD2. Trimming removed 2 bases from V and 4 bases from J; junction bases left unmatched: 5. This CDR3 is 15 amino acids long. Germline values: CDR1 SGHTA, CDR2 FQGTGA. The CDR3 coding sequence is TGTGCCAGCAGCTTAGGCCTAGCGGGGGATTACGAGCAGTACTTC. Translating gives CASSLGLAGDYEQYF.

The chain uses TRBV14 and TRBJ2-7; the D gene is possibly TRBD1 (6 bases). This CDR3 region has 17 residues. Trimming cost V 1 base and J 4 bases, with 20 bases left between them. Germline V lookup: CDR1 SGHDN, CDR2 FVKESK. The CDR3 is CASSQGRGIRVSYEQYF. The DNA for the CDR3 is TGTGCCAGCAGCCAAGGTAGGGGGATCAGAGTGTCGTACGAGCAGTACTTC. Together with reference TRBV14 and TRBJ2-7, the CDR3 gives the full variable domain: EAGVTQFPSHSVIEKGQTVTLRCDPISGHDNLYWYRRVMGKEIKFLLHFVKESKQDESGMPNNRFLAERTGGTYSTLKVQPAELEDSGVYFCASSQGRGIRVSYEQYFGPGTRLTVT.